This T cell receptor beta chain was identified during a study of technical replicates of blood from a handful of donors. Germline V CDR1 and CDR2: SNHLY, FYNNEI. V was pared by 10 bases and J by 5 bases, with 9 bases of the junction left unmatched. The CDR3 is made up of 15 amino acids. Sequencing was performed with immunoSEQ multiplex PCR; in TCRdb, only in-frame clones are kept and a portion is missing. The sample gives roughly 50,000 clones, roughly 93% of which show up once; about 3.9% is in the top ten. The chain has TRBV2 and TRBJ2-3, with 13 bases identical to TRBD2. Sequenced: PBMCs. This clonotype originated in a human donor in good health. Some clones in this sample may be carry-over from other donors' samples. The CDR3 region has the DNA TGTGCCACCTCAAAGGGACTAGCGGGGCAAGATACGCAGTATTTT. This encodes CATSKGLAGQDTQYF. Using reference TRBV2 and TRBJ2-3 for the parts outside the CDR3, the full variable domain is EPEVTQTPSHQVTQMGQEVILRCVPISNHLYFYWYRQILGQKVEFLVSFYNNEISEKSEIFDDQFSVERPDGSNFTLKIRSTKLEDSAMYFCATSKGLAGQDTQYFGPGTRLTVL.